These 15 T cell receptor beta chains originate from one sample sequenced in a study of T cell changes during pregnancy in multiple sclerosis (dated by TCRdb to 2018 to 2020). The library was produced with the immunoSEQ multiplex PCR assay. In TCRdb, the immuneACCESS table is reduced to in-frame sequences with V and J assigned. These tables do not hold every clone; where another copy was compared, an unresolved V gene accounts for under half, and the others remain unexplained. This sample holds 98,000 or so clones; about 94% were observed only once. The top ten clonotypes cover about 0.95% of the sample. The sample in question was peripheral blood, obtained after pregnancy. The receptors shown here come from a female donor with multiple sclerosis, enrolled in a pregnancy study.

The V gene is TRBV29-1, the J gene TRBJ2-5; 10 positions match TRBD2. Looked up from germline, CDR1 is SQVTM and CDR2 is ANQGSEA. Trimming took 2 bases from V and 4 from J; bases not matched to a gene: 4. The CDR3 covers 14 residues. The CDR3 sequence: CSVEIAGGGETQYF. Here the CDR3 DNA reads TGCAGCGTTGAAATAGCGGGAGGTGGAGAGACCCAGTACTTC.

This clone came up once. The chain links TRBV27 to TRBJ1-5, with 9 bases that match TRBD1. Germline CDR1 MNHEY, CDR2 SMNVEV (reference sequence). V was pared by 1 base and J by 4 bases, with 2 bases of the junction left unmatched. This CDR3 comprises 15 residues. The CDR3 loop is CASSLWTGENQPQHF. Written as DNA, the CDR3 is TGTGCCAGCAGTTTATGGACAGGGGAAAATCAGCCCCAGCATTTT.

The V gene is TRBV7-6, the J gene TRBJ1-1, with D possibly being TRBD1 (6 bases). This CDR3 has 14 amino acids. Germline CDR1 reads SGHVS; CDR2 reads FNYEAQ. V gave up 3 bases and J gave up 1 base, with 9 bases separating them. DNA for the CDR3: TGTGCCAGCAGCTTCGAAGGGGGGAACACTGAAGCTTTCTTT. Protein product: CASSFEGGNTEAFF. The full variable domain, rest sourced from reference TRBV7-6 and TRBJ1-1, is GAGVSQSPRYKVTKRGQDVALRCDPISGHVSLYWYRQALGQGPEFLTYFNYEAQQDKSGLPNDRFSAERPEGSISTLTIQRTEQRDSAMYRCASSFEGGNTEAFFGQGTRLTVV.

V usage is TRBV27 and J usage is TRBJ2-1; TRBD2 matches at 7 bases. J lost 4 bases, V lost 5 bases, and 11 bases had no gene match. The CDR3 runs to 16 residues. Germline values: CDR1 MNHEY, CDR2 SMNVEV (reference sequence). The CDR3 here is CASSPSPGAGYNEQFF. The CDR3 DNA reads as TGTGCCAGCAGTCCCTCTCCGGGAGCGGGATACAATGAGCAGTTCTTC.

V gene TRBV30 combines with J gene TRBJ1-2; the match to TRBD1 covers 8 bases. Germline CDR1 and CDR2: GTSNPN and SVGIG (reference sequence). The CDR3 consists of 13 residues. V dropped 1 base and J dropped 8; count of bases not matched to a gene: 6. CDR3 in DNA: TGTGCCTGGAGTGACAGGGGGAAGGGAGGCTACACCTTC. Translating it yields CAWSDRGKGGYTF.

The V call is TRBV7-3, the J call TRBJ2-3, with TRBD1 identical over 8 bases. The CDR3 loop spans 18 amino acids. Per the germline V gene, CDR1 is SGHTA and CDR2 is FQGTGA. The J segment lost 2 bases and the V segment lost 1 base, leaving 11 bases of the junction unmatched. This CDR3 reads CASSLIGVGTGTTDTQYF. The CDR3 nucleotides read TGTGCCAGCAGCTTAATAGGAGTCGGGACAGGCACCACAGATACGCAGTATTTT.

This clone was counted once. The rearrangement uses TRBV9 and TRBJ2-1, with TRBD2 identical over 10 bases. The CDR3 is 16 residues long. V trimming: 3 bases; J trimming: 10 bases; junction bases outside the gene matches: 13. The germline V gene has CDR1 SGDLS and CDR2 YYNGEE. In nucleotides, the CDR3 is TGTGCCAGCAGCGGTGACTCCAGCGGGAGGGCCGACGAGCAGTTCTTC. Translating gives CASSGDSSGRADEQFF.

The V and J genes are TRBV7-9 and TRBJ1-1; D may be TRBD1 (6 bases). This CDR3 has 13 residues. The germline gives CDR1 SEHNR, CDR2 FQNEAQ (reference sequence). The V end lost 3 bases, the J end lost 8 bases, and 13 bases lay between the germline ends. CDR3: CASSLRTVGEAFF. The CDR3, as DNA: TGTGCCAGCAGCTTGAGGACAGTAGGAGAAGCTTTCTTT.

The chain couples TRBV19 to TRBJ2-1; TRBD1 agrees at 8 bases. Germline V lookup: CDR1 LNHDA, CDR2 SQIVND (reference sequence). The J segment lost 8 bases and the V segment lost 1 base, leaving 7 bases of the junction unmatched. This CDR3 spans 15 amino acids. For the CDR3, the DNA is TGTGCCAGTAGTATAGGAGAGGACAGGGTGGATGAGCAGTTCTTC. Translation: CASSIGEDRVDEQFF.

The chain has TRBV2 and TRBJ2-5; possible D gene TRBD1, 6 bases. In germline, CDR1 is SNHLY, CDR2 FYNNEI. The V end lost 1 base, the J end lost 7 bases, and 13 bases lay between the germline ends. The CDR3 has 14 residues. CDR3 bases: TGTGCCAGCAGTGAAGAACAGGGCGTCGGGACCCAGTACTTC. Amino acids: CASSEEQGVGTQYF.

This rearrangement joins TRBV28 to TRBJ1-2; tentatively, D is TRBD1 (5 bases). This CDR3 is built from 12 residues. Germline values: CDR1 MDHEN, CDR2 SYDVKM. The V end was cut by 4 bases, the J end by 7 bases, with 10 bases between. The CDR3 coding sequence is TGTGCCAGCAGTTCACAGGTCCCTGGCTACACCTTC. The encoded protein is CASSSQVPGYTF.

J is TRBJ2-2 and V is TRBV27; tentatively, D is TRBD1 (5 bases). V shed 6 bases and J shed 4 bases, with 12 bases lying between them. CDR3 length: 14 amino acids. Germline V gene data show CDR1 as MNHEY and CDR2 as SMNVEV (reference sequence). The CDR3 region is CASRPTGATGELFF. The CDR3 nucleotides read TGTGCCAGCAGGCCCACAGGAGCCACCGGGGAGCTGTTTTTT.

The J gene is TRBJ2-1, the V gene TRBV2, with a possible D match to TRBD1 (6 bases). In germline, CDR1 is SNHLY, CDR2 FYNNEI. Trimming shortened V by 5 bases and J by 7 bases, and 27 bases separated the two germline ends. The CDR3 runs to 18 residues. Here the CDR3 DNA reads TGTGCCAGCAGTTTACAGGGCTTTACGACATCAACAAGTAATGAGCAGTTCTTC. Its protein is CASSLQGFTTSTSNEQFF.

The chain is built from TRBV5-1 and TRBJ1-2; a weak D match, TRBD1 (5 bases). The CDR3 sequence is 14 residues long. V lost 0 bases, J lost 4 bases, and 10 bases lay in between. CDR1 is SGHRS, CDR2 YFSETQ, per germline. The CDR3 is CASSLDDSLYGYTF. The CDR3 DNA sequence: TGCGCCAGCAGCTTGGACGACAGCCTCTATGGCTACACCTTC.

The CDR3 is CASSFGGRGGELFF. CDR3 nucleotides: TGTGCCAGCAGCTTCGGGGGGCGGGGCGGGGAGCTGTTTTTT. The gene calls are TRBV7-2 and TRBJ2-2, with a weak D call TRBD2 (7 bases). CDR1 is SGHTA, CDR2 FQGNSA, per germline. Trimming took 3 bases from V and 7 from J, leaving 12 bases between them. CDR3 length: 14 residues. Based on the CDR3 plus reference TRBV7-2 and TRBJ2-2, the full variable domain is GAGVSQSPSNKVTEKGKDVELRCDPISGHTALYWYRQSLGQGLEFLIYFQGNSAPDKSGLPSDRFSAERTGGSVSTLTIQRTQQEDSAVYLCASSFGGRGGELFFGEGSRLTVL.